The 9 T cell receptor beta chains below come from one sample, sequenced in a study of Graves' ophthalmopathy and Graves' hyperthyroidism. Using RNA transcripts, the TCR beta CDR3 regions were amplified. RT-PCR in the first round used HTBI primers; a second-round multiplex PCR followed. TCRdb fed the multiplex PCR reads into MiXCR, producing one record per CDR3 protein. The sample lists hundreds of thousands of distinct CDR3 sequences, 20% to 25% occurring once. Sequencing was performed on peripheral blood. The source of these receptors is a woman between 18 and 30 years old with stable Graves' hyperthyroidism. Some clones in this sample may be carry-over from other donors' samples.

This clonotype showed up many times. The rearrangement joins TRBV30 to TRBJ1-5; possible D gene TRBD1, 6 bases. This CDR3 spans 14 amino acids. Trimming removed 3 bases at V and 6 bases at J, with 15 bases between. Germline-derived CDR1 and CDR2 are GTSNPN and SVGIG (reference sequence). CDR3 in amino acids: CAWSLQRGGQPQHF. DNA for the CDR3: TGTGCCTGGAGCCTTCAAAGGGGGGGTCAGCCCCAGCATTTT.

The sample holds many counts of this clonotype. The chain uses TRBV19 and TRBJ2-2, with a weak D call TRBD2 (5 bases). This CDR3 contains 13 residues. V was clipped by 1 base and J by 7 bases, with 7 bases between them. Germline CDR1 and CDR2: LNHDA and SQIVND (reference sequence). Here the CDR3 reads CASSIAGDGELFF. CDR3 in DNA: TGTGCCAGTAGTATAGCCGGGGACGGGGAGCTGTTTTTT.

This clonotype was recorded at least ten times. The chain has TRBV6-1 and TRBJ1-6; 9 positions agree with TRBD1. CDR1 and CDR2 (germline): MNHNS, SASEGT. V trimming: 2 bases; J trimming: 4 bases; junction bases outside the gene matches: 6. The CDR3 is 17 amino acids. The CDR3 reads CASSEPRTGAYNSPLHF. The CDR3 DNA is TGTGCCAGCAGTGAACCTAGGACAGGGGCGTATAATTCACCCCTCCACTTT.

This clonotype was seen repeatedly, ten times or more. The rearrangement joins TRBV6-1 to TRBJ1-5, with a tentative D call TRBD1 (5 bases). This CDR3 contains 14 residues. Germline CDR1 is MNHNS and CDR2 is SASEGT. With 6 bases removed from V and 6 bases from J, the gap between germline ends came to 15 bases. The CDR3 DNA reads TGTGCCAGCAGCCCGGGGGGGGTGATTCAGCCCCAGCATTTT. Its protein is CASSPGGVIQPQHF.

The sample holds many counts of this clonotype. V usage is TRBV19 and J usage is TRBJ2-7, with D hard to call. Germline V gene sequence: CDR1 LNHDA, CDR2 SQIVND (reference sequence). The CDR3 loop spans 13 amino acids. Deletions cut 3 bases from V and 2 bases from J, with 8 bases between. Here the CDR3 reads CASSIGPTYEQYF. In DNA, the CDR3 is TGTGCCAGTAGTATCGGACCAACCTACGAGCAGTACTTC.

This clonotype has ten or more counts. The chain recombines TRBV13 with TRBJ1-3; the D is unclear. Per germline, CDR1 PRHDT and CDR2 FYEKMQ (reference sequence). The CDR3 extends over 15 amino acids. Trimming removed 5 bases at V and 0 bases at J, with 11 bases between. The CDR3 nucleotides are TGTGCCAGCAGCCTCGGACGGATCTCTGGAAACACCATATATTTT. Encoded protein: CASSLGRISGNTIYF.

This clonotype was observed at least ten times. The gene calls are TRBV3-1 and TRBJ2-5, with TRBD2 matching over 10 bases. With 1 base clipped from V and 4 bases from J, the junction kept 9 bases outside the gene matches. The CDR3 loop spans 17 amino acids. Germline lookup yields CDR1 LGHDT and CDR2 YNNKEL (reference sequence). The CDR3 bases are TGTGCCAGCAGCCAAGTGACTCCAGCGGGGGGGCGAGAGACCCAGTACTTC. Amino acids: CASSQVTPAGGRETQYF.

This chain connects TRBV28 to TRBJ2-7; D is possibly TRBD1 (6 bases). This CDR3 has 15 amino acids. V was clipped by 1 base and J by 1 base, with 11 bases between them. CDR1 is MDHEN, CDR2 SYDVKM, per germline. The CDR3 sequence is CASSLFQGFSYEQYF. CDR3 nucleotides: TGTGCCAGCAGTTTATTCCAGGGGTTTTCCTACGAGCAGTACTTC.

This clonotype has at least ten counts. V is TRBV4-1 and J is TRBJ2-5, with D perhaps being TRBD1 or TRBD2 (5 bases each). There are 16 residues in the CDR3. In germline, CDR1 is MGHRA, CDR2 YSYEKL. V was cut by 0 bases and J by 4 bases, with 15 bases left in between. The CDR3 here is CASSQEGDAGLETQYF. In DNA form, the CDR3 reads TGCGCCAGCAGCCAAGAGGGGGACGCGGGTTTAGAGACCCAGTACTTC.